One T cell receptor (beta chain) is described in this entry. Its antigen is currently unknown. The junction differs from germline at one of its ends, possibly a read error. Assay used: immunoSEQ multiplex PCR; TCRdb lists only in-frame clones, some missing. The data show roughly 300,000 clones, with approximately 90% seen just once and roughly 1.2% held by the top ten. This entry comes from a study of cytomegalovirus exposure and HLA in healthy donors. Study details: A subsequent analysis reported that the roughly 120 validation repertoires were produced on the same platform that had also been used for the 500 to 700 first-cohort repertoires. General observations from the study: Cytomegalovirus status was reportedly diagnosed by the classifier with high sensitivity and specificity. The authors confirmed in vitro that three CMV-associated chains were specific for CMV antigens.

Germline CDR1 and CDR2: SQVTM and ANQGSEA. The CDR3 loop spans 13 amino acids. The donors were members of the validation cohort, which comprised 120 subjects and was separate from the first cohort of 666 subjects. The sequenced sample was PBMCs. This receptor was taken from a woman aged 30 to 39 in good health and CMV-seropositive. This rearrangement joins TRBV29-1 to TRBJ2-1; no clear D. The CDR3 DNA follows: TGCGGCGTTTCATGGGGTACACAATATGAGCAGTTCTTC. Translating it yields CGVSWGTQYEQFF.